A selection of T cell receptor beta chains follows, all from one sample in a study of shared clonotypes between healthy human individuals. Sequenced by immunoSEQ multiplex PCR; TCRdb stores in-frame clones only, minus some. The table shows about 1.1 million clones, with 70% to 80% occurring only once. Sequencing was done on a sample of memory CD4+ T cells from PBMCs. These receptors were obtained from a man in his late teens or twenties in good health. Some clones in this sample may be carry-over from other donors' samples. Both conserved end residues are part of each CDR3. A D gene is named only where the DNA matches it firmly. Clone sizes are given selectively: once, few, many, or a class where the clone is expanded.

j_call cdr3_length clone_size d_call v_call cdr3_nt cdr3_aa
TRBJ1-3 14 NA NA TRBV18 TGTGCCAGCTCAGACGGAATCTCTGGAAACACCATATATTTT CASSDGISGNTIYF
TRBJ2-3 15 once TRBD1 TRBV2 TGTGCCAGCAGTTCCGACAGGGGGCGCACAGATACGCAGTATTTT CASSSDRGRTDTQYF
TRBJ1-2 15 NA TRBD1 TRBV10-3 TGTGCCATCAGTAAGGGACAGACTATTTACTATGGCTACACCTTC CAISKGQTIYYGYTF
TRBJ1-1 15 NA NA TRBV18 TGTGCCAGCTCCACCGGAGGGATTATGAACACTGAAGCTTTCTTT CASSTGGIMNTEAFF
TRBJ2-2 17 NA NA TRBV27 TGTGCCAGCAGTTTAGAGCCTTTGAGATTAGGGACCGGGGAGCTGTTTTTT CASSLEPLRLGTGELFF
TRBJ2-5 16 NA NA TRBV10-3 TGTGCCATCAGTGAACAGGGCGGTGCGGCGGGAGAGACCCAGTACTTC CAISEQGGAAGETQYF
TRBJ1-2 12 NA NA TRBV9 TGTGCCAGCAGCGTGGGACACTATGGCTACACCTTC CASSVGHYGYTF
TRBJ2-3 14 many TRBD1 TRBV5-1 TGCGCCAGCAGCCTAGGACAGGGAGCAGATACGCAGTATTTT CASSLGQGADTQYF
TRBJ1-2 13 NA NA TRBV28 TGTGCCAGCAACCTAGGCTATGGGTATGGCTACACCTTC CASNLGYGYGYTF
TRBJ2-7 14 NA NA TRBV4-2 TGTGCCAGCAGCCAAGTTGGACACTCCTACGAGCAGTACTTC CASSQVGHSYEQYF
TRBJ1-3 13 NA NA TRBV11-2 TGTGCCAGCAGCCCTCCAGGGAGGGGAACCATATATTTT CASSPPGRGTIYF
TRBJ1-3 12 NA NA TRBV5-1 TGCGCCAGCAGCCCCTCTGGAAACACCATATATTTT CASSPSGNTIYF
TRBJ2-4 16 NA TRBD1 TRBV10-3 TGTGCCATCAGTGAAAATCCGGGACAGGGCACCGGCATTCAGTACTTC CAISENPGQGTGIQYF
TRBJ1-1 14 NA NA TRBV7-2 TGTGCCAGCAGCTTAGCGAGCTTGAACACTGAAGCTTTCTTT CASSLASLNTEAFF
TRBJ2-1 14 NA NA TRBV7-4 TGTGCCAGCAGCCAAGGCGGGGCCATCAATGAGCAGTTCTTC CASSQGGAINEQFF
TRBJ2-2 13 many NA TRBV7-2 TGTGCCAGCACCCAGTCCCGCACCGGGGAGCTGTTTTTT CASTQSRTGELFF
TRBJ2-7 12 NA NA TRBV28 TGTGCCAGTGGCGTCACGCAACGGGAGCAGTACTTC CASGVTQREQYF
TRBJ1-4 14 few NA TRBV6-4 TGTGCCTCCCAGGGGTGGAGGGCGCAAGAAAAACTGTTTTTT CASQGWRAQEKLFF
TRBJ2-2 16 NA TRBD2 TRBV5-1 TGCGCCAGCAGCGCTCTCCTAGCGGGAAACACCGGGGAGCTGTTTTTT CASSALLAGNTGELFF
TRBJ1-4 14 NA NA TRBV6-5 TGTGCCAGCAGTCAGGATAGGGGAAATGAAAAACTGTTTTTT CASSQDRGNEKLFF
TRBJ2-1 14 NA NA TRBV9 TGTGCCAGCAGCGTTAGGACGGGAGACAATGAGCAGTTCTTC CASSVRTGDNEQFF
TRBJ1-1 13 NA TRBD1 TRBV2 TGTGCCAGAGGACAGGCCGGGGGCACTGAAGCTTTCTTT CARGQAGGTEAFF
TRBJ1-1 16 NA TRBD1 TRBV5-4 TGTGCCAGCAGCCCTGGGGGGACAGGGAGCTACACTGAAGCTTTCTTT CASSPGGTGSYTEAFF
TRBJ1-2 12 NA NA TRBV29-1 TGCAGCGTGGGGGGGGCTAACTATGGCTACACCTTC CSVGGANYGYTF
TRBJ2-5 16 NA TRBD1 TRBV28 TGTGCCAGCAGTTTTTTAGGGACAGGGGGTTGGGAGACCCAGTACTTC CASSFLGTGGWETQYF
TRBJ2-7 14 few NA TRBV5-1 TGCGCCAGCAGCTACATGGACAGCTCCTACGAGCAGTACTTC CASSYMDSSYEQYF
TRBJ2-1 16 NA NA TRBV5-1 TGCGCCAGCAGTTCGACTTTCACAGGCTCCTACAATGAGCAGTTCTTC CASSSTFTGSYNEQFF
TRBJ1-1 11 few NA TRBV28 TGTGCCAGCAGTGTTGGGATGAAAGCTTTCTTT CASSVGMKAFF
TRBJ1-5 17 few TRBD1 TRBV28 TGTGCCAGCAGTTTATTAACGAGGGGGCGAAGCAATCAGCCCCAGCATTTT CASSLLTRGRSNQPQHF
TRBJ1-4 15 NA NA TRBV5-4 TGTGCCAGCAGCCTCCCCGGCGGGACTAATGAAAAACTGTTTTTT CASSLPGGTNEKLFF
TRBJ2-3 15 NA NA TRBV5-1 TGCGCCAGCACCCTCTTTCTGGGGGCCACAGATACGCAGTATTTT CASTLFLGATDTQYF
TRBJ1-4 15 NA TRBD1 TRBV5-1 TGCGCCAGCAGCTTGCACAGGGGCGATAATGAAAAACTGTTTTTT CASSLHRGDNEKLFF
TRBJ2-7 13 NA TRBD2 TRBV28 TGTGCCAGCGAGGCTAGCGGGACCTACGAGCAGTACTTC CASEASGTYEQYF
TRBJ1-4 16 NA TRBD1 TRBV28 TGTGCCAGCAGTTTGACAGGGGCCCCAACTAATGAAAAACTGTTTTTT CASSLTGAPTNEKLFF
TRBJ2-5 14 NA NA TRBV6-1 TGTGCCAGCAGTGTGTCCAGCGGGCAAGAGACCCAGTACTTC CASSVSSGQETQYF
TRBJ1-1 15 few NA TRBV5-1 TGCGCCAGCAGCTTGGCCATCGGGGGATTCACTGAAGCTTTCTTT CASSLAIGGFTEAFF
TRBJ2-3 15 NA NA TRBV7-6 TGTGCCAGCAGGGTATCTAGCGCTAGCACAGATACGCAGTATTTT CASRVSSASTDTQYF
TRBJ1-2 14 NA NA TRBV6-6 TGTGCCAGCTCGGTCCCGGGCAGGGCCTATGGCTACACCTTC CASSVPGRAYGYTF
TRBJ2-3 11 NA NA TRBV20-1 TGCGGCAAGACAGAGGCAGATACGCAGTATTTT CGKTEADTQYF
TRBJ2-2 14 NA NA TRBV6-5 TGTGCCAGCAGTTACTCCGGGTCCCGGGGGGAGCTGTTTTTT CASSYSGSRGELFF
TRBJ1-1 16 few NA TRBV27 TGTGCCAGCAGTATGTCGGCAGGGCAGAGGAGGACTGAAGCTTTCTTT CASSMSAGQRRTEAFF
TRBJ1-2 10 NA NA TRBV20-1 TGCAGTGCTAGTACGGGGGGCTACACCTTC CSASTGGYTF
TRBJ2-7 14 NA NA TRBV7-2 TGTGCCAGCAGCTTATACAGGGAGGCCTACGAGCAGTACTTC CASSLYREAYEQYF
TRBJ2-3 17 few TRBD2 TRBV10-3 TGTGCGACGAAGATCCAGAGGGCGGCGGGAGAGGCAGATACGCAGTATTTT CATKIQRAAGEADTQYF
TRBJ2-1 11 NA NA TRBV5-4 TGTGCCAGCAGCTTGGTCGATGAGCAGTTCTTC CASSLVDEQFF
TRBJ1-2 16 NA TRBD1 TRBV4-3 TGCGCCAGCAGCCAAAGCATGGGACAGGGGGCCGGGAGCTACACCTTC CASSQSMGQGAGSYTF
TRBJ2-1 20 NA TRBD2 TRBV11-3 TGTGCCAGCAGCCCCGGGACTAGCGGGAGGCACGTAGCGTCCTACAATGAGCAGTTCTTC CASSPGTSGRHVASYNEQFF
TRBJ1-4 16 NA NA TRBV9 TGTGCCAGCAGCCGTAGAGTGGCAGCGACGAGAGAAAAACTGTTTTTT CASSRRVAATREKLFF
TRBJ2-2 13 NA NA TRBV12-5 TGTGCTAGTGGTGGAGCGTACACCGGGGAGCTGTTTTTT CASGGAYTGELFF
TRBJ2-3 14 once NA TRBV7-2 TGTGCCAGCAGCTTACTTGGAGCGTCAGATACGCAGTATTTT CASSLLGASDTQYF
TRBJ1-1 13 NA NA TRBV7-2 TGTGCCAGCAGCTTAGCGAGCGGAACTGAAGCTTTCTTT CASSLASGTEAFF
TRBJ2-7 14 NA TRBD2 TRBV6-1 TGTGCCAGCATGGGACTAGCGCCCACCTACGAGCAGTACTTC CASMGLAPTYEQYF
TRBJ1-5 15 NA TRBD1 TRBV28 TGTGGTGTCGCCGGACAGGGAGATAGCAATCAGCCCCAGCATTTT CGVAGQGDSNQPQHF
TRBJ1-1 15 NA NA TRBV10-3 TGTGCCATCAGTGATTCTGGAGGGGCGGGGACTGAAGCTTTCTTT CAISDSGGAGTEAFF
TRBJ2-2 15 once NA TRBV19 TGTGCCAGTAGTATAGTGTCAGCTAACACCGGGGAGCTGTTTTTT CASSIVSANTGELFF
TRBJ2-1 16 NA NA TRBV27 TGTGCCAGCAGTTTATTGGCCAGAACTGCATCAGGTGAGCAGTTCTTC CASSLLARTASGEQFF
TRBJ2-7 13 NA TRBD1 TRBV11-1 TGTGCCAGCAGCCAACGGACAGGGTACGAGCAGTACTTC CASSQRTGYEQYF
TRBJ2-7 14 NA NA TRBV9 TGTGCCAGCAGCGTAGATGGTAACTCCTACGAGCAGTACTTC CASSVDGNSYEQYF
TRBJ2-3 15 NA TRBD1 TRBV19 TGTGCCACCACGAACAGGGGAAGGGGACCAGATACGCAGTATTTT CATTNRGRGPDTQYF